The 26 T cell receptor beta chains presented below share a single source sample, sequenced in a study of spatial heterogeneity in lung cancer. Described time point: blood at routine non-recurrence follow-up after resection. Whole RNA, which was extracted from tumor, nontumor lung tissue or frozen PBMC, was sequenced without any cell sorting. MiXCR was run by TCRdb on the 5' RACE reads, yielding one entry per CDR3 protein. The sample lists roughly 120,000 distinct CDR3 sequences, 12% occurring once. The sequencing here drew on PBMCs, taken at follow-up. The receptors were gathered from a male donor with early-stage non-small cell lung cancer.

This clonotype was picked up many times. CDR3 amino acids: CAWSPGTRQPQHF. The CDR3 DNA is TGTGCCTGGAGTCCCGGGACGAGGCAGCCCCAGCATTTT. The chain combines TRBV30 with TRBJ1-5; possible D gene TRBD1, 5 bases. Germline values: CDR1 GTSNPN, CDR2 SVGIG (reference sequence). The CDR3 has 13 residues. Trimming cost V 2 bases and J 7 bases, with 12 bases left between them.

The genes are TRBV20-1 and TRBJ2-3; a weak D match, TRBD2 (5 bases). V was cut by 0 bases and J by 5 bases, with 21 bases left in between. CDR1 is DFQATT, CDR2 SNEGSKA, per germline (reference sequence). The CDR3 extends over 17 amino acids. This CDR3 is CSAREAGVTQVGDTQYF. The CDR3, as DNA: TGCAGTGCTAGAGAAGCCGGGGTAACACAAGTCGGAGATACGCAGTATTTT.

Ten or more counts support this clonotype. The chain combines TRBV9 with TRBJ2-3; the D is unclear. Trimming cost V 0 bases and J 2 bases, with 13 bases left between them. The length of the CDR3 is 16 residues. Germline CDR1 reads SGDLS; CDR2 reads YYNGEE. CDR3 region: CASSVAGRTDTDTQYF. The CDR3 nucleotides read TGTGCCAGCAGCGTAGCTGGCAGGACCGACACAGATACGCAGTATTTT.

This clonotype was seen a handful of times. The genes are TRBV20-1 and TRBJ2-1; possible D gene TRBD2, 5 bases. The V end lost 6 bases, the J end lost 3 bases, and 9 bases lay between the germline ends. The CDR3 length is 12 residues. The germline gives CDR1 DFQATT, CDR2 SNEGSKA (reference sequence). CDR3 DNA sequence: TGCAGTGCGAGGGCGGGCTACAATGAGCAGTTCTTC. It yields the protein CSARAGYNEQFF.

The table lists this clonotype with many counts. The V call is TRBV11-1, the J call TRBJ2-3, with 8 nucleotides matching TRBD2. V gave up 3 bases and J gave up 3 bases; unmatched junction bases: 8. Germline V gene data show CDR1 as SGHAT and CDR2 as FQDESV (reference sequence). CDR3 length: 16 residues. The CDR3 DNA sequence: TGTGCCAGCAGCTTGGGAAGGACTAGCTTGACAGATACGCAGTATTTT. It translates to CASSLGRTSLTDTQYF.

The genes are TRBV12-3 or TRBV12-4 and TRBJ1-5, with 10 bases matching TRBD1. This CDR3 spans 17 amino acids. The junction had 16 bases not matched to a gene; V was cut back by 7 bases and J by 7 bases. CDR3 DNA: TGTGCCAGCACCAATGGGGAAATCGACAGGGGGCGGCAGCCCCAGCATTTT. This codes for CASTNGEIDRGRQPQHF.

The chain has TRBV20-1 and TRBJ1-5; D is perhaps TRBD1 (6 bases). The CDR3 loop spans 14 amino acids. CDR1 DFQATT and CDR2 SNEGSKA come from the germline V gene (reference sequence). Trimming stripped 4 bases from V and 3 bases from J, with 13 bases between. CDR3 in amino acids: CSATKSGVNQPQHF. The CDR3 nucleotides read TGCAGTGCTACGAAGTCAGGGGTCAATCAGCCCCAGCATTTT.

This clonotype was detected many times. This chain connects TRBV5-8 to TRBJ1-5; D is unclear. This CDR3 region has 13 residues. CDR1 and CDR2 (germline): SGHTS, YDEGEE. Trimming removed 1 base at V and 7 bases at J, with 9 bases between. Here the CDR3 reads CASSLNPAQPQHF. CDR3 in DNA: TGTGCCAGCAGCTTGAATCCAGCCCAGCCCCAGCATTTT.

This clonotype was observed at least ten times. The chain has TRBV20-1 and TRBJ2-1; 9 nucleotides match TRBD1. V shed 1 base, J shed 1 base, and the junction held 5 bases outside the gene matches. CDR1 DFQATT and CDR2 SNEGSKA come from the germline V gene (reference sequence). The CDR3 extends over 16 amino acids. The CDR3 bases are TGCAGTGCTAGAGGGGGGGGACAGGGATCCTACAATGAGCAGTTCTTC. It encodes CSARGGGQGSYNEQFF.

The chain uses TRBV5-1 and TRBJ1-5; tentatively, D is TRBD1 (5 bases). Germline-derived CDR1 and CDR2 are SGHRS and YFSETQ. This CDR3 spans 17 amino acids. V lost 4 bases and J 3 bases, leaving 20 bases between the germline ends. The CDR3 loop reads CASSRGPGGGDNQPQHF. In DNA, the CDR3 is TGCGCCAGCAGCCGCGGACCGGGAGGAGGGGACAATCAGCCCCAGCATTTT.

This clonotype was detected a few times. The chain couples TRBV5-1 to TRBJ2-2, with D uncertain. V was shortened by 0 bases and J by 4 bases, with 7 bases between the two germline ends. CDR3 length equals 14 residues. Germline V CDR1 and CDR2: SGHRS, YFSETQ. The CDR3 DNA reads as TGCGCCAGCAGCTTGGGTGGCATCACCGGGGAGCTGTTTTTT. It codes for CASSLGGITGELFF. Combining the CDR3 with reference TRBV5-1 and TRBJ2-2 gives the whole variable domain KAGVTQTPRYLIKTRGQQVTLSCSPISGHRSVSWYQQTPGQGLQFLFEYFSETQRNKGNFPGRFSGRQFSNSRSEMNVSTLELGDSALYLCASSLGGITGELFFGEGSRLTVL.

This clonotype was picked up a small number of times. This sequence joins TRBV12-3 or TRBV12-4 and TRBJ2-1; 11 nucleotides align to TRBD2. The J segment lost 5 bases and the V segment lost 6 bases, leaving 6 bases of the junction unmatched. The CDR3 is 15 amino acids. As DNA, the CDR3 is TGTGCCAGCAGCCCGACTAGCGGGAACCACAATGAGCAGTTCTTC. This encodes CASSPTSGNHNEQFF.

This clonotype occurred once. The gene calls are TRBV5-1 and TRBJ2-3, with 10 bases fitting TRBD2. Germline CDR1 is SGHRS and CDR2 is YFSETQ. V shed 0 bases, J shed 0 bases, and the junction held 10 bases outside the gene matches. The length of the CDR3 is 19 residues. CDR3 protein: CASSLALAGVLTSTDTQYF. In DNA, the CDR3 is TGCGCCAGCAGCTTGGCCCTAGCGGGGGTCTTAACTAGCACAGATACGCAGTATTTT.

The chain carries TRBV7-2 and TRBJ2-1, with 12 bases lining up with TRBD2. The length of the CDR3 is 16 residues. CDR1 is SGHTA, CDR2 FQGNSA, per germline. Trimming took 1 base from V and 12 from J; bases not matched to a gene: 10. The CDR3 DNA follows: TGTGCCAGCAGCTTAGTGTCGACTAGCGGGGGAGACTGGCAGTTCTTC. As protein: CASSLVSTSGGDWQFF.

Ten or more counts support this clonotype. The chain carries TRBV12-3 or TRBV12-4 and TRBJ2-2; tentatively, D is TRBD2 (5 bases). The CDR3 loop spans 15 amino acids. V was shortened by 5 bases and J by 6 bases, with 16 bases between the two germline ends. The CDR3 nucleotides read TGTGCCAGCAGTAAAACGGGAAACCTAGCCGGGGAGCTGTTTTTT. Protein: CASSKTGNLAGELFF.

Only a few counts were recorded for this clonotype. This chain connects TRBV7-8 to TRBJ2-3, with no clear D. The germline V gene encodes CDR1 SGHVS and CDR2 FQNEAQ. The CDR3 has 15 amino acids. V was cut by 2 bases and J by 2 bases, with 11 bases left in between. This chain's CDR3 is CASSLKLGFTDTQYF. CDR3 bases: TGTGCCAGCAGCTTAAAACTGGGCTTCACAGATACGCAGTATTTT.

This clonotype was picked up many times. V usage is TRBV6-5 and J usage is TRBJ2-7; D may be TRBD1 or TRBD2 (6 bases each). Per germline, CDR1 MNHEY and CDR2 SVGAGI. The CDR3 has 17 amino acids. With 2 bases removed from V and 9 bases from J, the gap between germline ends came to 26 bases. CDR3 bases: TGTGCCAGCAGTTACCAAGTGGGGGGCGCCCAACCCAGGACGCAGTACTTC. Protein sequence: CASSYQVGGAQPRTQYF.

This clonotype occurred a few times. This chain joins TRBV5-1 and TRBJ1-1; no clear D. Between the trimmed V and J ends, which lost 0 bases and 5 bases, there was a span of 8 bases. This CDR3 comprises 13 residues. Per germline, CDR1 SGHRS and CDR2 YFSETQ. CDR3 sequence: CASSLDHRTEAFF. The CDR3 DNA reads as TGCGCCAGCAGCTTGGACCATAGGACTGAAGCTTTCTTT.

The chain recombines TRBV7-2 with TRBJ2-3; 14 positions agree with TRBD2. The ends lost 3 bases at V and 6 bases at J; junction bases unmatched: 8. This CDR3 contains 17 residues. CDR1 and CDR2 (germline): SGHTA, FQGNSA. The CDR3 nucleotides are TGTGCCAGCAGCTTGTCCGGGACTAGCGGGGGATTGGATACGCAGTATTTT. This gives the protein CASSLSGTSGGLDTQYF.

This rearrangement joins TRBV10-3 to TRBJ2-7, with TRBD2 matching over 8 bases. The V segment lost 10 bases and the J segment 1 base; nucleotides outside the gene matches: 9. Per germline, CDR1 ENHRY and CDR2 SYGVKD. The CDR3 runs 14 residues. CDR3 amino acids: CATLGVAGSYEQYF. The DNA of the CDR3 is TGTGCCACCCTCGGGGTAGCGGGGTCCTACGAGCAGTACTTC.

At least ten counts were recorded for this clonotype. The V call is TRBV5-1, the J call TRBJ1-2; 11 bases agree with TRBD1. Germline values: CDR1 SGHRS, CDR2 YFSETQ. V lost 1 base, J lost 8 bases, and 10 bases stayed unmatched. This CDR3 region has 16 residues. The CDR3 nucleotides read TGCGCCAGCAGCTTGCCTTGGACAGGGGGCCTTGGCGGCTACACCTTC. It yields the protein CASSLPWTGGLGGYTF.

This clonotype was counted at least ten times. This chain links TRBV28 with TRBJ2-3, with 11 bases aligning to TRBD2. Looked up from germline, CDR1 is MDHEN and CDR2 is SYDVKM. This CDR3 contains 15 residues. Trimming removed 9 bases from V and 2 bases from J; junction bases left unmatched: 7. The CDR3 spells CASGTSGLNTDTQYF. The DNA of the CDR3 is TGTGCCAGTGGGACTAGCGGACTTAACACAGATACGCAGTATTTT.

V usage is TRBV18 and J usage is TRBJ2-5; D remains ambiguous. Trimming stripped 1 base from V and 1 base from J, with 10 bases between. Per germline, CDR1 KGHSH and CDR2 LQKENI. The CDR3 runs to 15 residues. CDR3 in amino acids: CASSPRDRSQETQYF. CDR3 coding DNA: TGTGCCAGCTCACCACGAGACCGAAGCCAAGAGACCCAGTACTTC.

This clonotype was seen many times. V and J are TRBV13 and TRBJ1-1; maybe TRBD1 (6 bases). Trimming cost V 5 bases and J 11 bases, with 33 bases left between them. The CDR3 is 18 amino acids. Germline values: CDR1 PRHDT, CDR2 FYEKMQ (reference sequence). CDR3 amino acids: CASSPLVKTSGHKNGAFF. CDR3 bases: TGTGCCAGCAGCCCCTTAGTTAAAACCTCGGGACACAAAAATGGGGCTTTCTTT.

This chain uses TRBV10-2 with TRBJ1-4; D is unresolved. CDR3 length: 12 amino acids. V gave up 3 bases and J gave up 8 bases, with 7 bases separating them. Germline-derived CDR1 and CDR2 are WSHSY and SAAADI. Here the CDR3 reads CASSDYQEKLFF. In nucleotides, the CDR3 is TGCGCCAGCAGTGACTATCAGGAAAAACTGTTTTTT.

In the case of this clonotype: A single base separates this from a much larger clone, so it may be a read error. This chain uses TRBV3-1 with TRBJ1-5; no clear D. V lost 0 bases, J lost 3 bases, and 9 bases lay in between. This CDR3 has 15 amino acids. The germline gives CDR1 LGHDT, CDR2 YNNKEL (reference sequence). The DNA for the CDR3 is TGTGCCAGCAGCCAAGATACGGTTAACAATCAGCCCCAGCATTTT. Amino acid sequence: CASSQDTVNNQPQHF.